This T cell receptor (beta chain) was observed in a study of blood T cell repertoires in COVID-19. Study details: Samples of COVID-19 (acute and convalescent) were obtained from the United States, Italy and Spain.

The CDR3 consists of 16 residues. The germline V gene encodes CDR1 SGHRS and CDR2 YFSETQ. Losses at the gene ends were 0 bases for V and 8 bases for J; bases not matched to a gene: 4. Authors' processing steps: Reference gene primer amplification yielded estimated nucleated cell counts. Profiled with immunoSEQ multiplex PCR; TCRdb holds only in-frame clones, not every one. D and trimming come from the DNA, and the V and J calls and clone size come from that table. Counted here are 180,000 or so clones, 70% to 90% occurring once; the ten biggest clones make up more than 2.5%. This chain links TRBV5-1 with TRBJ2-1; TRBD2 matches 14 bases. The sequence was obtained from a man aged 60 to 75 with acute or convalescent COVID-19. Sequenced sample: peripheral blood. The CDR3 DNA follows: TGCGCCAGCAGCTTGGCCCGACTAGCGGGAGGGGATGAGCAGTTCTTC. Amino acids: CASSLARLAGGDEQFF.